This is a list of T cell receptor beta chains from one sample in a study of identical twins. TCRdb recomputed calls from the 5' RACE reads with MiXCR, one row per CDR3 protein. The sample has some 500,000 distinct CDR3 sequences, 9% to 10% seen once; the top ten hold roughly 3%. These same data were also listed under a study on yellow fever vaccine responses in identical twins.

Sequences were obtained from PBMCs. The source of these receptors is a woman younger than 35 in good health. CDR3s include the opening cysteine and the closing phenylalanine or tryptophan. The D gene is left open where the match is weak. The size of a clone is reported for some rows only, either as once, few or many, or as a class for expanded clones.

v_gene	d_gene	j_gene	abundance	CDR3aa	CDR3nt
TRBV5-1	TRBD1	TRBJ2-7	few	CASSVLTGGATYEQYF	TGCGCCAGCAGCGTTTTAACAGGGGGCGCGACTTACGAGCAGTACTTC
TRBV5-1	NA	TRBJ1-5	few	CASSLGTGRDQPQHF	TGCGCCAGCAGCTTAGGTACAGGGAGGGATCAGCCCCAGCATTTT
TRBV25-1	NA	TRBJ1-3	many	CASSEEATGNTIYF	TGTGCCAGCAGTGAGGAAGCGACTGGAAACACCATATATTTT
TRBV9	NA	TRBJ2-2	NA	CASSVGLEAGELFF	TGTGCCAGCAGCGTAGGCTTGGAGGCCGGGGAGCTGTTTTTT
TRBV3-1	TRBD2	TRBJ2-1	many	CASSQMTSGIGEQFF	TGTGCCAGCAGCCAAATGACTAGCGGGATAGGTGAGCAGTTCTTC
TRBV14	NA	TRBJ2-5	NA	CASSGGGRRQETQYF	TGTGCCAGCAGCGGAGGGGGCCGAAGACAAGAGACCCAGTACTTC
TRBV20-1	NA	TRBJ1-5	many	CSARVPGSNQPQHF	TGCAGTGCTAGAGTCCCGGGGAGCAATCAGCCCCAGCATTTT
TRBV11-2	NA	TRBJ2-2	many	CASSSAPITGELFF	TGTGCCAGCAGCTCCGCCCCCATTACCGGGGAGCTGTTTTTT
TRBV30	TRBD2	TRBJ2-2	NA	CAWVGLTGELFF	TGTGCCTGGGTGGGACTAACCGGGGAGCTGTTTTTT
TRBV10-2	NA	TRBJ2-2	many	CASSEQNTGELFF	TGCGCCAGCAGTGAGCAGAACACCGGGGAGCTGTTTTTT
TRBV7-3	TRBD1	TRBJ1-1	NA	CASSPGDRARNTEAFF	TGTGCCAGCAGCCCTGGGGACAGGGCGCGGAACACTGAAGCTTTCTTT
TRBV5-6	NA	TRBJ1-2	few	CASSRYDGYTF	TGTGCCAGCAGCCGGTATGACGGCTACACCTTC
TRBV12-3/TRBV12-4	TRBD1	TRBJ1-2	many	CATGGTVHSHHYGYTF	TGTGCCACCGGGGGGACAGTTCACTCCCACCACTATGGCTACACCTTC
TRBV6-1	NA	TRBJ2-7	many	CASSDWGGAYEQYF	TGTGCCAGCAGTGATTGGGGTGGAGCTTACGAGCAGTACTTC
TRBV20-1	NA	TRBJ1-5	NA	CSASAGPRYGDQPQHF	TGCAGTGCTAGTGCGGGTCCCCGGTATGGCGATCAGCCCCAGCATTTT
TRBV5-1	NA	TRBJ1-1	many	CASSLGQGRTEAFF	TGCGCCAGCAGCTTGGGTCAGGGGAGGACTGAAGCTTTCTTT
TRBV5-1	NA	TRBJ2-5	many	CASSFRLLQGETQYF	TGCGCCAGCAGCTTTCGTTTGCTACAGGGAGAGACCCAGTACTTC
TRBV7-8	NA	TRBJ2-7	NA	CASSRSLRGDDRGEQYF	TGTGCCAGCAGCCGCTCACTGAGGGGTGACGACCGGGGCGAGCAGTACTTC
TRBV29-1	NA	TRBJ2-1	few	CSANRDAIGEQFF	TGCAGCGCCAACCGGGACGCCATTGGAGAGCAGTTCTTC
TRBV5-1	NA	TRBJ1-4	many	CASSLEGSREKLFF	TGCGCCAGCAGCTTGGAAGGATCCCGGGAAAAACTGTTTTTT
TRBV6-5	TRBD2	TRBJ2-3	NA	CASSLNSGRPDTQYF	TGTGCCAGCAGTTTAAATAGCGGGAGACCAGATACGCAGTATTTT
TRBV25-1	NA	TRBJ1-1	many	CASSASPAGNTEAFF	TGTGCCAGCAGTGCTTCCCCCGCAGGGAACACTGAAGCTTTCTTT
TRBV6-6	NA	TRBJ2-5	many	CASRNSETQYF	TGTGCCAGCAGGAATTCAGAGACCCAGTACTTC
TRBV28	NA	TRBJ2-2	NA	CASNLGTGELFF	TGTGCCAGTAACTTGGGCACCGGGGAGCTGTTTTTT
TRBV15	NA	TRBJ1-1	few	CATSRDKGHTEAFF	TGTGCCACCAGCAGAGATAAGGGGCACACTGAAGCTTTCTTT
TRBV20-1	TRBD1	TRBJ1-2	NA	CSADTGQVNYGYTF	TGCAGTGCCGATACGGGACAGGTGAACTATGGCTACACCTTC
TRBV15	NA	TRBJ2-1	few	CATSRAERDGLSYNEQFF	TGTGCCACCAGCAGGGCGGAGCGAGACGGCCTCTCCTACAATGAGCAGTTCTTC
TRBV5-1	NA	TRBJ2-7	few	CASGLGTRPLAYEQYF	TGCGCCAGCGGACTTGGTACCAGGCCCCTTGCCTACGAGCAGTACTTC
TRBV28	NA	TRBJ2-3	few	CASTRLVGVQDTQYF	TGTGCCAGCACCCGCTTAGTTGGGGTCCAAGATACGCAGTATTTT
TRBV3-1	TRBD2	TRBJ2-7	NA	CASSQGGRASEQYF	TGTGCCAGCAGCCAAGGCGGGAGGGCTAGCGAGCAGTACTTC
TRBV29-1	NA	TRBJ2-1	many	CSVEDKDWLSFF	TGCAGCGTTGAAGATAAGGACTGGTTGTCGTTCTTC
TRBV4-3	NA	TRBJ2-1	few	CASSQDPSRHNEQFF	TGCGCCAGCAGCCAAGATCCATCCAGACACAATGAGCAGTTCTTC
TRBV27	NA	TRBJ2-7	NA	CASRRGANQLYEQYF	TGTGCCAGCAGAAGGGGGGCCAACCAACTCTACGAGCAGTACTTC
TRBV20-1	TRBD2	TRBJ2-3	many	CSAPSGTSGTDTQYF	TGCAGTGCTCCATCCGGGACTAGCGGCACAGATACGCAGTATTTT
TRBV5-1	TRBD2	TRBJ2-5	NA	CASSLRIAGGQQETQYF	TGCGCCAGCAGCTTGCGTATAGCGGGGGGCCAACAAGAGACCCAGTACTTC
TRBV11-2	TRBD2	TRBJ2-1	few	CASSFLGLAGGPDEQFF	TGTGCCAGCAGCTTTTTAGGACTAGCGGGAGGGCCGGATGAGCAGTTCTTC
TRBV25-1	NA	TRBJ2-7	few	CAPGNEQYF	TGTGCACCGGGGAACGAGCAGTACTTC
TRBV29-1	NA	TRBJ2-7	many	CSGIWAYEQYF	TGCAGCGGGATTTGGGCCTACGAGCAGTACTTC
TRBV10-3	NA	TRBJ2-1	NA	CAISGDSNNEQFF	TGTGCCATCAGTGGAGACAGTAACAATGAGCAGTTCTTC
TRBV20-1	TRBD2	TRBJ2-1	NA	CSARDLRGGADNEQFF	TGCAGTGCTAGAGATTTACGCGGGGGGGCCGACAATGAGCAGTTCTTC
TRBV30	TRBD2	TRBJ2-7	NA	CAWSQRGAGEQYF	TGTGCCTGGAGTCAGCGGGGAGCGGGGGAGCAGTACTTC
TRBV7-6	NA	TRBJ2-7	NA	CASSTKGSSYEQYF	TGTGCCAGCAGCACCAAAGGGTCCTCCTACGAGCAGTACTTC
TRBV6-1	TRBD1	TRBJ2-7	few	CASSKQQGASSEQYF	TGTGCCAGCAGTAAGCAACAGGGGGCGAGCTCGGAGCAGTACTTC
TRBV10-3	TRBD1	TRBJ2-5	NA	CAISESGTGREETQYF	TGTGCCATCAGTGAGTCGGGGACAGGACGGGAAGAGACCCAGTACTTC
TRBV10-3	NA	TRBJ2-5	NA	CAISDPLSPYQETQYF	TGTGCCATCAGTGACCCGCTTTCACCGTACCAAGAGACCCAGTACTTC
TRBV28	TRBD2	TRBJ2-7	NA	CASSSSGEGNLYEQYF	TGTGCCAGCAGTTCTAGTGGGGAGGGAAACCTTTACGAGCAGTACTTC
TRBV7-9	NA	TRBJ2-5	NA	CAITIQETQYF	TGTGCCATAACTATCCAAGAGACCCAGTACTTC
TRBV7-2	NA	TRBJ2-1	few	CASSLAPRSKNSYNEQFF	TGTGCCAGCAGCTTAGCGCCGCGGAGCAAAAACTCCTACAATGAGCAGTTCTTC
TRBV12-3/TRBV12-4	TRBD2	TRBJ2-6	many	CASSPGLAGANVLTF	TGTGCCAGCAGCCCGGGACTAGCTGGGGCCAACGTCCTGACTTTC
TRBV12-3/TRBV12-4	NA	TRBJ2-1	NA	CASSLLVGTPDSHEQFF	TGTGCCAGCAGTTTACTGGTCGGGACTCCCGACAGTCATGAGCAGTTCTTC
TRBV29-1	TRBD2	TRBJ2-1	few	CSVDPGGRSYNEQFF	TGCAGCGTTGATCCGGGGGGTCGCTCCTACAATGAGCAGTTCTTC
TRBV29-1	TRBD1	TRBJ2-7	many	CSASFRDRGPTRQYF	TGCAGCGCTTCTTTCCGGGACAGGGGTCCTACGAGGCAGTACTTC
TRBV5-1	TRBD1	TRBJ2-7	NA	CASSFAGQGYEQYF	TGCGCCAGCAGCTTTGCGGGACAGGGCTACGAGCAGTACTTC
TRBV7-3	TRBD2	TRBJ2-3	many	CASSPTSGGTYTDTQYF	TGTGCCAGCAGTCCAACTAGCGGGGGGACCTACACAGATACGCAGTATTTT
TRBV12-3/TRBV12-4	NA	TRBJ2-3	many	CASSSWSTDTQYF	TGTGCCAGCAGCTCATGGAGCACAGATACGCAGTATTTT
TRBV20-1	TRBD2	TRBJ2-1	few	CSARPLAGSYNEQFF	TGCAGTGCTAGACCACTAGCGGGCTCCTACAATGAGCAGTTCTTC
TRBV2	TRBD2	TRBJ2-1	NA	CASSRSGINNEQFF	TGTGCCAGCAGCCGTAGCGGGATAAACAATGAGCAGTTCTTC